This T cell receptor beta chain comes out of a study of vaccination and CD4 T cells after COVID-19. With the Oncomine TCR Beta short-read assay, DNA from cultured CD4+ T cells was sequenced. TCRdb re-called the PCR reads with MiXCR, one entry per CDR3 protein. The table shows more than 15,000 distinct CDR3 sequences, with under 60% occurring only once. Turning to this clonotype: The antigen is not known.

The germline V gene encodes CDR1 MNHEY and CDR2 SMNVEV (reference sequence). The trim removed 1 base at V and 6 bases at J, leaving 4 bases unmatched. CDR3 length equals 17 residues. Treatment denoted: roughly 10-day PBMC culture with coronavirus spike peptide pools or control peptides (ViraFEST assay). For ViraFEST, peptide pools expanded antigen-specific T cells, after which the TCRs were sequenced. The chain is built from TRBV27 and TRBJ2-3, with 16 bases aligning to TRBD2. The specimen sequenced was CD4+ T cells from blood, cultured in vitro. The TCR sequence derives from a human donor who had recovered from COVID-19. The CDR3 loop is CASSLWGLAGGPDTQYF. The CDR3 DNA reads as TGTGCCAGCAGTTTATGGGGACTAGCGGGGGGGCCCGATACGCAGTATTTT.